The entry that follows covers one T cell receptor beta chain sequence. Method: immunoSEQ multiplex PCR; TCRdb's copy keeps in-frame clones and lacks some. The sample contains some 1.5 million clones, about 96% of which appear only once. Trimming removed 5 bases from V and 5 bases from J; junction bases left unmatched: 3. The CDR3 loop spans 13 amino acids. CDR1 is MDHEN, CDR2 SYDVKM, per germline. These data originate in a study of shared clonotypes between healthy human individuals. The origin of this receptor is a man aged 25 to 40 in good health. J is TRBJ2-7 and V is TRBV28; 10 bases are a match to TRBD2. The source material was naive CD4+ T cells sorted from blood. Subset specified: CD45RA+ positively selected. CDR3 in amino acids: CASSIGTSDEQYF. DNA for the CDR3: TGTGCCAGCAGTATCGGGACTAGCGACGAGCAGTACTTC.